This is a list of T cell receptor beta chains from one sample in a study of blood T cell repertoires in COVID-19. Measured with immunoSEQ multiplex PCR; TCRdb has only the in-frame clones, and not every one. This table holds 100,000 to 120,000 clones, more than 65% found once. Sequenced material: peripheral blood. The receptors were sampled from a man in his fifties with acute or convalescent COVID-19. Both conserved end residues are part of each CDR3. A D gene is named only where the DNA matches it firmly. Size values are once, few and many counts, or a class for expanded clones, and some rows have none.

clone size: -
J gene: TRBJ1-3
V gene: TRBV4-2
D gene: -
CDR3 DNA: TGTGCCAGCAGCCAAGATGGGGGGATCTCTGGAAACACCATATATTTT
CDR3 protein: CASSQDGGISGNTIYF

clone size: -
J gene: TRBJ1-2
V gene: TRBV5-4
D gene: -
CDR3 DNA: TGTGCCAGCAGCCCCTCCTTTCGCCAGGGGAATGGCTACACCTTC
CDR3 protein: CASSPSFRQGNGYTF

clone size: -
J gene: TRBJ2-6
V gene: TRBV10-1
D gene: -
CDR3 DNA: TGCGCCACCCTGGGACTGATCTCTGGGGCCAACGTCCTGACTTTC
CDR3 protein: CATLGLISGANVLTF

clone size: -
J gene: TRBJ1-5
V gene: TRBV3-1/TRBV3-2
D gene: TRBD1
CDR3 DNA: TGTGCCAGCAGCCCTTCGGACAGGGTGGCACAGCCCCAGCATTTT
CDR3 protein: CASSPSDRVAQPQHF

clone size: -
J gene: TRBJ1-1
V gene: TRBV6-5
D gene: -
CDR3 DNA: TGTGCCAGCAGTATGACTTCCTTGAATGATTTCTTT
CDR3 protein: CASSMTSLNDFF

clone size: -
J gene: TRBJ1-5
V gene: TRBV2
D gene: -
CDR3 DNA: TGTGCCAGCAGTAGGGGGTCTGAGCCCCAGCATTTT
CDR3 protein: CASSRGSEPQHF

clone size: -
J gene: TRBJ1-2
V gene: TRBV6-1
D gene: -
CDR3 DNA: TGTGCCAGCAGTGAAGCTGGGACACGAGCTAACTATGGCTACACCTTC
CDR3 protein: CASSEAGTRANYGYTF

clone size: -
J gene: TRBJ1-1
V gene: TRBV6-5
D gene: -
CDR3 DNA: TGTGCCAGCAGTCCCCGAGGAGATGAAGCTTTCTTT
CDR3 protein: CASSPRGDEAFF

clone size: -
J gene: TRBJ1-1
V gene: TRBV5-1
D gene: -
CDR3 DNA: TGCGCCAGCAGCGTCACAGTGAACACTGAAGCTTTCTTT
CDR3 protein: CASSVTVNTEAFF

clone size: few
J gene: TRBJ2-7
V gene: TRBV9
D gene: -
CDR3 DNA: TGTGCCAGCAGCGTAGCGGCGGGCGGGGAGCAGTACTTC
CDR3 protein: CASSVAAGGEQYF

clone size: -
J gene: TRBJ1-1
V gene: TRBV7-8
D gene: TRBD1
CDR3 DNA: TGTGCCAGCAGCCGCCGACAGGGGCTAGAGTCTGAAGCTTTCTTT
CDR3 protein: CASSRRQGLESEAFF

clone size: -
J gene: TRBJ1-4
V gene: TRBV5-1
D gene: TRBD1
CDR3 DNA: TGCGCCAGCAGCTACCTCCCCACAGGGACAGCTAATGAAAAACTGTTTTTT
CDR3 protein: CASSYLPTGTANEKLFF

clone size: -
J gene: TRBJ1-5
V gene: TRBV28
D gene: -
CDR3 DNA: TGTGCCAGCAGTTTCAGTAATCAGCCCCAGCATTTT
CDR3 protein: CASSFSNQPQHF

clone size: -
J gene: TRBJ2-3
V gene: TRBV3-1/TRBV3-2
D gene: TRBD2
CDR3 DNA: TGTGCCAGCAGCCAGATACTAGCGGGGGGGAAGCAGTATTTT
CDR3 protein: CASSQILAGGKQYF

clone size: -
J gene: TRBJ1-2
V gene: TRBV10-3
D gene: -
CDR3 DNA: TGTGCCATCAGTGAGTCGCAGGGGTTGAATGGCTACACCTTC
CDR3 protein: CAISESQGLNGYTF

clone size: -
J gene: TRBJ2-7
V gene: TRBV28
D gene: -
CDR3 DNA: TGTGCCAGCAGTTCACCCTCCGGGGGTCTCAACGAGCAGTACTTC
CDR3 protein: CASSSPSGGLNEQYF

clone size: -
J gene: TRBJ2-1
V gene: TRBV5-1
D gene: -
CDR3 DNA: TGCGCCAGCAGCTTGGGACAGAACTCCTACAATGAGCAGTTCTTC
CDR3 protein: CASSLGQNSYNEQFF